This TCR beta chain comes out of a study of cytotoxic CD8 clonotypes in ibrutinib-treated CLL. This CDR3 is 14 amino acids long. The V gene's germline CDR1 is SGHAT and CDR2 FQNNGV. V gave up 3 bases and J gave up 8 bases; unmatched junction bases: 5. Here immunoSEQ multiplex PCR was the method, and the copy in TCRdb shows in-frame clones only, minus some. The sample holds some 150,000 clones; over 75% are singletons and the top ten take approximately 7.6%. The material was PBMCs, obtained after 36 months of ibrutinib treatment. This chain connects TRBV11-2 to TRBJ2-3; 10 bases match TRBD2. This receptor was identified in a human donor with chronic lymphocytic leukemia. In DNA, the CDR3 is TGTGCCAGCAGCTTCCTCGGACTAGCGGCTACGCAGTATTTT. Translated: CASSFLGLAATQYF.